Listed below are T cell receptor beta chains from one sample, sequenced in a study of blood T cell repertoires in COVID-19. The data were produced by immunoSEQ multiplex PCR, yet TCRdb's version contains in-frame clones alone and is incomplete. This sample has 200,000 to 250,000 clones, with about 88% found just once. The sample consisted of peripheral blood. These receptors all stem from a woman in her sixties with acute or convalescent COVID-19. The CDR3 runs from the conserved cysteine through the conserved F or W. The D gene is left open where the match is weak. For some rows the clone size is stated as once, few or many, or as a class when expanded; others skip it.

v_call: TRBV10-3
d_call: TRBD2
clone_size: NA
j_call: TRBJ2-3
cdr3_nt: TGTGCCATCAGTGAGATAGCGGGGGTCTCAGATACGCAGTATTTT
cdr3_aa: CAISEIAGVSDTQYF

v_call: TRBV30
d_call: NA
clone_size: NA
j_call: TRBJ1-4
cdr3_nt: TGTGCCTGGATCCCCCGCAGGTCTAATGAAAAACTGTTTTTT
cdr3_aa: CAWIPRRSNEKLFF

v_call: TRBV19
d_call: TRBD2
clone_size: NA
j_call: TRBJ2-1
cdr3_nt: TGTGCCAGTAGTATCCGATTGACTAGCGGGGTTACCAATGAGCAGTTCTTC
cdr3_aa: CASSIRLTSGVTNEQFF

v_call: TRBV7-8
d_call: NA
clone_size: NA
j_call: TRBJ2-3
cdr3_nt: TGTGCCAGCAGCTTGTCGACAGCTAGGTCAGATACGCAGTATTTT
cdr3_aa: CASSLSTARSDTQYF

v_call: TRBV7-2
d_call: NA
clone_size: NA
j_call: TRBJ2-4
cdr3_nt: TGTGCCAGCAGCTCCCTCGGGGGCCAGCGGGGCGATGGGAACATTCAGTACTTC
cdr3_aa: CASSSLGGQRGDGNIQYF

v_call: TRBV28
d_call: TRBD1
clone_size: once
j_call: TRBJ1-5
cdr3_nt: TGTGCCAGCAGTTCCGGGACAGTTAGCAATCAGCCCCAGCATTTT
cdr3_aa: CASSSGTVSNQPQHF

v_call: TRBV4-1
d_call: NA
clone_size: NA
j_call: TRBJ1-5
cdr3_nt: TGCGCCAGCAGCGGAGGACCGAGTAGCAATCAGCCCCAGCATTTT
cdr3_aa: CASSGGPSSNQPQHF

v_call: TRBV7-9
d_call: TRBD1
clone_size: NA
j_call: TRBJ2-5
cdr3_nt: TGTGCCAGCAGCTTATCGACAGGGGGCAAAATATCAGAGACCCAGTACTTC
cdr3_aa: CASSLSTGGKISETQYF

v_call: TRBV3-1/TRBV3-2
d_call: NA
clone_size: NA
j_call: TRBJ2-1
cdr3_nt: TGTGCCAGCAGCCAGTTACCCGATAGGTCAGGACTGGCCAATGAGCAGTTCTTC
cdr3_aa: CASSQLPDRSGLANEQFF

v_call: TRBV6-5
d_call: TRBD1
clone_size: NA
j_call: TRBJ1-2
cdr3_nt: TGTGCCAGCAAGACAGGGGGCTATGGCTACACCTTC
cdr3_aa: CASKTGGYGYTF

v_call: TRBV5-1
d_call: TRBD2
clone_size: NA
j_call: TRBJ2-3
cdr3_nt: TGCGCCAGCAGCAACAGCGGACCGGGGGGTCGGTTGATAGATACGCAGTATTTT
cdr3_aa: CASSNSGPGGRLIDTQYF

v_call: TRBV28
d_call: NA
clone_size: NA
j_call: TRBJ2-2
cdr3_nt: TGTGCCAGCCTCCTCTCCCCTCCAGGGGTAAACACCGGGGAGCTGTTTTTT
cdr3_aa: CASLLSPPGVNTGELFF

v_call: TRBV3-1/TRBV3-2
d_call: TRBD2
clone_size: NA
j_call: TRBJ2-3
cdr3_nt: TGTGCCAGCAGCCAAGGGAGGATGGACGGGAGGTGGAATACGCAGTATTTT
cdr3_aa: CASSQGRMDGRWNTQYF

v_call: TRBV21-1
d_call: NA
clone_size: NA
j_call: TRBJ2-2
cdr3_nt: TGTGCCAGCAGCAATTGCCGGTGGTCTATCCCCAAGACAGCCCCTCTGAACCCCGGGGAGCTGTTTTTT
cdr3_aa: CASSNCRWSIPKTAPLNPGELFF

v_call: TRBV4-1
d_call: NA
clone_size: once
j_call: TRBJ2-6
cdr3_nt: TGCGCCAGCAGCCAAGATTTGACATCCTCTGGGGCCAACGTCCTGACTTTC
cdr3_aa: CASSQDLTSSGANVLTF

v_call: TRBV4-1
d_call: NA
clone_size: NA
j_call: TRBJ2-7
cdr3_nt: TGCGCCAGCAGCCAAGAGGGCCAGACAGGCTTTTCCTACGAGCAGTACTTC
cdr3_aa: CASSQEGQTGFSYEQYF

v_call: TRBV11-2
d_call: TRBD1
clone_size: NA
j_call: TRBJ1-1
cdr3_nt: TGTGCCAGCAGCTTAGGCCAAACCGGGACAGGGGACACTGAAGCTTTCTTT
cdr3_aa: CASSLGQTGTGDTEAFF

v_call: TRBV3-1/TRBV3-2
d_call: NA
clone_size: NA
j_call: TRBJ1-2
cdr3_nt: TGTGCCAGCAGCCAGGATGCAGGTGGCTACACCTTC
cdr3_aa: CASSQDAGGYTF

v_call: TRBV7-3
d_call: NA
clone_size: NA
j_call: TRBJ2-1
cdr3_nt: TGTGCCAGCAGCTTAGACCGGAGCTCCTACAATGAGCAGTTCTTC
cdr3_aa: CASSLDRSSYNEQFF

v_call: TRBV11-3
d_call: NA
clone_size: NA
j_call: TRBJ2-1
cdr3_nt: TGTGCCAGCAGCTTAGGGCCAGGGCCTTACAATGAGCAGTTCTTC
cdr3_aa: CASSLGPGPYNEQFF

v_call: TRBV4-3
d_call: NA
clone_size: NA
j_call: TRBJ1-4
cdr3_nt: TGCGCCAGCAGCCTGGGCCCTTTCAACCGAGCTAATGAAAAACTGTTTTTT
cdr3_aa: CASSLGPFNRANEKLFF

v_call: TRBV19
d_call: TRBD2
clone_size: NA
j_call: TRBJ2-1
cdr3_nt: TGTGCCAGTAGTATCTTCCAGTGGACTAGCGGGAGGCGGGGTCTCAATGAGCAGTTCTTC
cdr3_aa: CASSIFQWTSGRRGLNEQFF

v_call: TRBV7-3
d_call: TRBD1
clone_size: NA
j_call: TRBJ1-6
cdr3_nt: TGTGCCAGCAGCTCCGGGGGGACAGGGAACTCACCCCTCCACTTT
cdr3_aa: CASSSGGTGNSPLHF

v_call: TRBV28
d_call: NA
clone_size: once
j_call: TRBJ2-4
cdr3_nt: TGTGCCAGCAGTTTCCCCAAAACCACAGGGCTAGCCAAAAACATTCAGTACTTC
cdr3_aa: CASSFPKTTGLAKNIQYF

v_call: TRBV2
d_call: NA
clone_size: NA
j_call: TRBJ1-2
cdr3_nt: TGTGCCAGCAGCCCGACAGGAACCCATGGCTACACCTTC
cdr3_aa: CASSPTGTHGYTF

v_call: TRBV5-6
d_call: TRBD1
clone_size: NA
j_call: TRBJ1-5
cdr3_nt: TGTGCCAGCAGCTTGACAGGGGAGCCCCAGCATTTT
cdr3_aa: CASSLTGEPQHF

v_call: TRBV6-6
d_call: NA
clone_size: NA
j_call: TRBJ1-5
cdr3_nt: TGTGCCAGCAGGCTTGGGGGGAGCAATCAGCCCCAGCATTTT
cdr3_aa: CASRLGGSNQPQHF

v_call: TRBV7-2
d_call: NA
clone_size: NA
j_call: TRBJ2-1
cdr3_nt: TGTGCCAGCAGCCTTACTCAAATTTACAATGAGCAGTTCTTC
cdr3_aa: CASSLTQIYNEQFF

v_call: TRBV5-1
d_call: NA
clone_size: NA
j_call: TRBJ2-7
cdr3_nt: TGCGCCAGCAGCATGGTATCAGGGGCTTACGAGCAGTACTTC
cdr3_aa: CASSMVSGAYEQYF

v_call: TRBV11-2
d_call: TRBD2
clone_size: NA
j_call: TRBJ2-5
cdr3_nt: TGTGCCAGCAGCTCCCCGGGACTAGCGGGAGGTTATCCGGGAGAGACCCAGTACTTC
cdr3_aa: CASSSPGLAGGYPGETQYF

v_call: TRBV12-2
d_call: NA
clone_size: once
j_call: TRBJ1-5
cdr3_nt: TGTGCAAGTCGCTTAGCGATGGAACAGGGGGACCAGCCCCAGCATTTT
cdr3_aa: CASRLAMEQGDQPQHF

v_call: TRBV7-9
d_call: TRBD1
clone_size: NA
j_call: TRBJ1-4
cdr3_nt: TGTGCCAGCAGCAGAGAGACAGGGGCTAGAATCGAAAAACTGTTTTTT
cdr3_aa: CASSRETGARIEKLFF

v_call: TRBV5-4
d_call: NA
clone_size: NA
j_call: TRBJ1-2
cdr3_nt: TGTGCCAGCAGGGAGGCCAGGGGCGATCGCTATGGCTACACCTTC
cdr3_aa: CASREARGDRYGYTF

v_call: TRBV19
d_call: TRBD1
clone_size: few
j_call: TRBJ1-4
cdr3_nt: TGTGCCAGTAGTAAACGACAGGGTACGGAAAAACTGTTTTTT
cdr3_aa: CASSKRQGTEKLFF

v_call: TRBV25-1
d_call: NA
clone_size: NA
j_call: TRBJ1-2
cdr3_nt: TGTGCCAGCAGCGTCGGGCGGGGGGCGGTTGACTATGGCTACACCTTC
cdr3_aa: CASSVGRGAVDYGYTF

v_call: TRBV30
d_call: TRBD2
clone_size: NA
j_call: TRBJ2-3
cdr3_nt: TGTGCCTCATCAGCGGGGATTCCCCCGGCAGATACGCAGTATTTT
cdr3_aa: CASSAGIPPADTQYF

v_call: TRBV24-1
d_call: TRBD2
clone_size: NA
j_call: TRBJ2-1
cdr3_nt: TGTGCCACCACGTCCGGGACTAGCGATGAGCAGTTCTTC
cdr3_aa: CATTSGTSDEQFF